This T cell receptor (beta chain) was observed in a study of T cells in Graves' hyperthyroidism and ophthalmopathy. RNA transcripts served as the template for amplifying TCR beta CDR3 regions. Using the HTBI primer set, a first-round RT-PCR was run on the TCR CDR3. TCRdb ran MiXCR on the multiplex PCR reads and lists one entry per CDR3 protein. The sample includes 800,000 or so distinct CDR3 sequences, more than 30% of them seen just once. Hyperthyroidism in the patients, aged 18 to 65, was newly diagnosed and under 2 months in duration. Clinical symptoms, serum thyroxine and TRAb, thyroid ultrasound and orbital computed tomography together formed the diagnostic basis. The ends were cut back, 6 bases at V and 2 bases at J, with 13 bases in the middle. Germline V gene lookup returns CDR1 DFQATT and CDR2 SNEGSKA (reference sequence). The CDR3 has 13 residues. There are a few counts of this clonotype.

V gene TRBV20-1 combines with J gene TRBJ2-5; D remains unclear. The sequence was collected from a man aged 18 to 30 with Graves' hyperthyroidism. The sequencing sample was made of blood. The CDR3: CSASGPFQETQYF. In nucleotides, the CDR3 is TGCAGTGCCTCCGGACCCTTTCAAGAGACCCAGTACTTC.